Here is one T cell receptor (beta chain) with its context. Its antigen is unidentified. This specimen comes from a study of cytomegalovirus exposure and HLA in healthy donors. The study, taken as a whole, reports: TCR beta V segments were, for the most part, productive about 87% or about 30% of the time in an earlier analysis.

The PCR ran on 60 Vbeta and 13 Jbeta primers. The assay was immunoSEQ multiplex PCR, and TCRdb's table has in-frame clones only and misses some. The table has under 100,000 clones, about 79% seen once. All the people who gave samples were healthy bone marrow donors. This TCR was sampled from a man younger than 35 in good health and CMV-seropositive. The sample was PBMCs.

CDR3 region: CSVEKEAVSYNEQFF. The CDR3, as DNA: TGCAGCGTTGAAAAAGAGGCTGTTTCCTACAATGAGCAGTTCTTC. The genes are TRBV29-1 and TRBJ2-1; D gene ambiguous. V dropped 2 bases and J dropped 1 base, with 12 bases sitting between them. This CDR3 region has 15 residues. The germline gives CDR1 SQVTM, CDR2 ANQGSEA.